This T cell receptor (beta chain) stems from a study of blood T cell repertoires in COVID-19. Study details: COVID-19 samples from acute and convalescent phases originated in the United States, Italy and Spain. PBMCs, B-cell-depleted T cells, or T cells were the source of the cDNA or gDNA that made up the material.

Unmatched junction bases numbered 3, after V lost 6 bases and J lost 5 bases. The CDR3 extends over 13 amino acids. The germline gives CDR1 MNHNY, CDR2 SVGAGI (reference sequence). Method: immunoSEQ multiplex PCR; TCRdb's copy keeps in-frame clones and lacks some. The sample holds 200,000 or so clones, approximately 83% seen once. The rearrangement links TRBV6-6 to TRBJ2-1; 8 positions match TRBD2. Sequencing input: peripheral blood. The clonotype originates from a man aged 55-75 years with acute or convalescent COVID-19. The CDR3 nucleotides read TGTGCCAGCAGAGGACTAGCAGACAATGAGCAGTTCTTC. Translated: CASRGLADNEQFF.